These 8 T cell receptor beta chains were sequenced from one sample in a study of CD8+ T cells in alopecia areata. This sample's treatment: oral pan-JAK inhibitor, 5-10 mg twice daily. Investigators isolated RNA and reverse transcribed it into cDNA to act as the sequencing template. The table came from immunoSEQ multiplex PCR; TCRdb's copy has only in-frame clones and leaves some out. The sample holds around 200,000 clones, 60% to 70% seen once. This specimen consisted of CD4+ T cells sorted from blood, obtained at week 4, from a patient treated with tofacitinib. The receptor set was obtained from a human donor with alopecia areata.

There are a few counts of this clone. V and J are TRBV6-5 and TRBJ1-1; D not resolved. Trimming removed 6 bases at V and 0 bases at J, with 8 bases between. CDR1 MNHEY and CDR2 SVGAGI come from the germline V gene. This CDR3 spans 13 amino acids. DNA of the CDR3: TGTGCCAGCAGCCGAGAGATGAACACTGAAGCTTTCTTT. Its protein product is CASSREMNTEAFF.

This chain joins TRBV30 and TRBJ2-1; no reliable D call. Germline CDR1 reads GTSNPN; CDR2 reads SVGIG (reference sequence). The CDR3 length is 11 residues. Trimming took off 7 bases at V and 4 bases at J, with 8 bases between the two ends. DNA of the CDR3: TGTGCCTTGCGTTCTTACAATGAGCAGTTCTTC. The encoded protein is CALRSYNEQFF.

The chain uses TRBV6-1 and TRBJ2-4; D ambiguous. This CDR3 has 11 amino acids. CDR1 is MNHNS and CDR2 is SASEGT in the germline V gene. CDR3 sequence reads: CGPSRSNIQYF. The CDR3 bases are TGTGGGCCCTCACGGTCTAACATTCAGTACTTC.

This chain connects TRBV6-1 to TRBJ1-2, with D possibly being TRBD1 (5 bases). V lost 2 bases, J lost 3 bases, and 10 bases lay in between. Germline assignment: CDR1 MNHNS and CDR2 SASEGT. The CDR3 runs 14 residues. Here the CDR3 DNA reads TGTGCCAGCAGTGAATTCAGGGTCGACTATGGCTACACCTTC. It encodes CASSEFRVDYGYTF.

This clone was recorded a few times. The chain employs TRBV7-9 and TRBJ2-3, with 11 bases that match TRBD2. V trimming: 1 base; J trimming: 0 bases; junction bases outside the gene matches: 0. The germline CDR1 and CDR2 sequences are SEHNR and FQNEAQ (reference sequence). The CDR3 sequence is 16 residues long. The CDR3 DNA is TGTGCCAGCAGCTTAGGGACTAGCGGGAGCACAGATACGCAGTATTTT. It encodes CASSLGTSGSTDTQYF.

Remarks on this clone: The sample has other DNA sequences that encode this CDR3 too. This chain connects TRBV30 to TRBJ2-3; D is unclear. The CDR3 length is 12 residues. CDR1 is GTSNPN and CDR2 is SVGIG in the germline V gene (reference sequence). V dropped 2 bases and J dropped 3 bases, with 6 bases sitting between them. CDR3 region: CAWSTSTDTQYF. In nucleotides, the CDR3 is TGTGCCTGGAGTACGAGTACAGATACGCAGTATTTT.

This chain joins TRBV14 and TRBJ1-2; 7 bases are a match to TRBD1. V was clipped by 1 base and J by 0 bases; unmatched bases: 5. CDR1 and CDR2 from the germline V gene are SGHDN and FVKESK. The CDR3 runs 16 residues. The CDR3 DNA reads as TGTGCCAGCAGCCAAGCGGGACAGCTTTCTAACTATGGCTACACCTTC. Translating it yields CASSQAGQLSNYGYTF.

Only a few counts were recorded for this clone. The rearrangement joins TRBV5-1 to TRBJ2-1; D might be TRBD1 (5 bases). Germline-derived CDR1 and CDR2 are SGHRS and YFSETQ. V dropped 0 bases and J dropped 9 bases, with 13 bases sitting between them. This CDR3 is built from 14 residues. CDR3 residues: CASSLARAPSEQFF. CDR3 nucleotide sequence: TGCGCCAGCAGCTTGGCCAGGGCCCCTAGTGAGCAGTTCTTC.